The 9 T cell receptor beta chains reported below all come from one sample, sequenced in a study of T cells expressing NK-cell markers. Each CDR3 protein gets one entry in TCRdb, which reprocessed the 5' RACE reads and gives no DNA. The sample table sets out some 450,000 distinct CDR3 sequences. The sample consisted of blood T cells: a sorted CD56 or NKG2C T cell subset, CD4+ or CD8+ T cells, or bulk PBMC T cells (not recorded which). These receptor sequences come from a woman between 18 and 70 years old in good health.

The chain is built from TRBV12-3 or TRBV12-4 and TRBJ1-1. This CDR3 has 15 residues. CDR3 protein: CASSLAGRKNTEAFF.

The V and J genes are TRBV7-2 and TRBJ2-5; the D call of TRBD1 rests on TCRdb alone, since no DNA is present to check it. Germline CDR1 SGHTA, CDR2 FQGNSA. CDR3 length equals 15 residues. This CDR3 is CASSPDRTSVETQYF.

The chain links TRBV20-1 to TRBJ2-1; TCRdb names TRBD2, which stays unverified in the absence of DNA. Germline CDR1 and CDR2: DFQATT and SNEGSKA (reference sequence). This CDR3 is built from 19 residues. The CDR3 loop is CSARTTDRSAGGPYNEQFF.

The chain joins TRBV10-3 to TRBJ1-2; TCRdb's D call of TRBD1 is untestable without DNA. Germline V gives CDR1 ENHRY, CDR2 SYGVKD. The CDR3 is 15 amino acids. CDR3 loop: CAISESSGNGYGYTF.

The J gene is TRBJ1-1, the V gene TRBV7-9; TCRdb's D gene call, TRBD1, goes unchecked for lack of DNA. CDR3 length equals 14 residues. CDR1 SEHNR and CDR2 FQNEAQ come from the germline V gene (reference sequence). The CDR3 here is CASSPPDRVTEAFF. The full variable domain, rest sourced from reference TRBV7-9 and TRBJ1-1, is DTGVSQNPRHKITKRGQNVTFRCDPISEHNRLYWYRQTLGQGPEFLTYFQNEAQLEKSRLLSDRFSAERPKGSFSTLEIQRTEQGDSAMYLCASSPPDRVTEAFFGQGTRLTVV.

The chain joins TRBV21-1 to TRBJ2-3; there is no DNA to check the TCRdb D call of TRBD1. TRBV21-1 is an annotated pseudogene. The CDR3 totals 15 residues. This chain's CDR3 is CASSKDRRSTDTQYF.

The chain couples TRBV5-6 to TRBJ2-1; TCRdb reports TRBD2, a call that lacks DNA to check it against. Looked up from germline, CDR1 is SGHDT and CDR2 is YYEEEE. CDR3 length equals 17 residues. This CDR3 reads CASSLESSGGHYNEQFF.

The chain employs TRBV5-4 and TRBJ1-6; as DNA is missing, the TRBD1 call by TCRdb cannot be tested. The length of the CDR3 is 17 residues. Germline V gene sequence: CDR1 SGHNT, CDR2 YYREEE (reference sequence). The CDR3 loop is CASSSRIGQLKNSPLHF.

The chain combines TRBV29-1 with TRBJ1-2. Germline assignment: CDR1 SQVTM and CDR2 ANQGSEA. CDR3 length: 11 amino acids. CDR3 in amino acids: CSVNVAYGYTF.